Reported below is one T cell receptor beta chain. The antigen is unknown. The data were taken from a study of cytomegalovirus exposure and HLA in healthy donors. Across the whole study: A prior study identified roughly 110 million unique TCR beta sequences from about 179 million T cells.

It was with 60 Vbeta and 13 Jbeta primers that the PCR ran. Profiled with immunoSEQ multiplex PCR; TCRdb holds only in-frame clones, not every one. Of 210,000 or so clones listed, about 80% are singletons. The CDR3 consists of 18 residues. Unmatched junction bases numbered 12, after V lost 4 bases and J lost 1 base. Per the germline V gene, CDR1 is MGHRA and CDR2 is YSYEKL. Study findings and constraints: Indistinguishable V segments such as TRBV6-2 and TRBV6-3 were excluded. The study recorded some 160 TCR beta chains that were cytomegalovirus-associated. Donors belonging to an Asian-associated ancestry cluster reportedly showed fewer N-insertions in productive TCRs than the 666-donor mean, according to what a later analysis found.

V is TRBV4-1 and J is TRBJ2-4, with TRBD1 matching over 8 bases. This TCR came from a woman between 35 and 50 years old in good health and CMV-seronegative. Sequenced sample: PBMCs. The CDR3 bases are TGCGCCAGCAGCCCCCAATCAGGGGGCAGATCGGCCAAAAACATTCAGTACTTC. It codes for CASSPQSGGRSAKNIQYF.